The 3 T cell receptor beta chains presented below share a single source sample, sequenced in a study of T cell responses to AZD1222 COVID-19 vaccine. Sequencing was performed with immunoSEQ multiplex PCR; in TCRdb, only in-frame clones are kept and a portion is missing. Among around 78,000 clones, about nine tenths were seen once, and the ten largest hold around 3.4%. The specimen comprised peripheral blood, sampled 28 days after the second AZD1222 dose. These receptors originate from an adult who received the AZD1222 COVID-19 vaccine.

The chain uses TRBV5-6 and TRBJ1-6; D gene ambiguous. Trimming removed 4 bases from V and 5 bases from J, with 13 bases in between. The CDR3 is 15 residues long. The germline V gene has CDR1 SGHDT and CDR2 YYEEEE. The CDR3 loop is CASSTVLRDNSPLHF. As DNA, the CDR3 is TGTGCCAGCAGCACAGTACTTAGGGATAATTCACCCCTCCACTTT.

The chain recombines TRBV4-2 with TRBJ1-1; the D is unclear. The V gene lost 4 bases and the J gene lost 3 bases, with 12 bases spanning the gap. CDR1 is LGHNA and CDR2 is YNFKEQ in the germline V gene. The CDR3 length is 14 residues. Here the CDR3 DNA reads TGTGCCAGCAGCCGGGATATAGGTGACACTGAAGCTTTCTTT. This encodes CASSRDIGDTEAFF.

The rearrangement joins TRBV24-1 to TRBJ2-7, with D unclear. CDR3 length equals 14 residues. Trimming took 6 bases from V and 3 from J, leaving 14 bases between them. Looked up from germline, CDR1 is KGHDR and CDR2 is SFDVKD. This chain's CDR3 is CATSSNDPYYEQYF. The CDR3 DNA follows: TGTGCCACCAGTTCTAATGACCCTTACTACGAGCAGTACTTC.